This T cell receptor (beta chain) was captured by sequencing in a study of blood T cells in healthy people across ages. CDR1 is KGHSH and CDR2 is LQKENI in the germline V gene. The CDR3 loop spans 16 amino acids. In this sample, this clonotype turned up a few times. The target antigen is unknown. Study-level findings and limits: Measured against age, TCR beta diversity per million T cells decreased in a roughly linear manner.

It was with a sample-barcoded 5' primer and a J-beta primer mix that a second PCR of roughly 6 to 12 cycles was run. Tags on each cDNA molecule came from a template-switch adaptor with 12 random nucleotides. Using its own MiXCR run on the 5' RACE reads, TCRdb lists one record per CDR3 protein. The table shows 590,000 or so distinct CDR3 sequences, with approximately 30% occurring only once. This TCR was sampled from a woman older than 75 in good health. The chain has TRBV18 and TRBJ2-7; D could derive from TRBD1 or TRBD2 (6 bases each). TRBJ2-5 explains the end of the DNA better; the J call may be wrong. Sequencing was done on a sample of blood. CDR3: CASSPSGAGRRETQYF. In nucleotides, the CDR3 is TGTGCCAGCTCACCGTCGGGGGCCGGTCGAAGGGAGACCCAGTACTTC.